Each of the 23 T cell receptor beta chains below was sequenced from the same sample in a study of OX40 agonist ivuxolimab in advanced cancers. TCRdb's table, derived via immunoSEQ multiplex PCR, lists solely in-frame clones and lacks some. The data show about 66,000 clones, 83% seen once. The sequencing used CD4+ or CD8+ T cells sorted from blood, collected in a trial of the OX40 agonist ivuxolimab. The receptor set was obtained from an adult with an advanced solid tumor such as melanoma, head and neck, liver or kidney cancer.

The J gene is TRBJ2-7, the V gene TRBV7-2; D is unclear. The V gene lost 0 bases and the J gene lost 2 bases, with 11 bases spanning the gap. Germline V CDR1 and CDR2: SGHTA, FQGNSA. There are 15 residues in the CDR3. CDR3 in DNA: TGTGCCAGCAGCTTAGCTGATGGTGGTACCTACGAGCAGTACTTC. Its protein is CASSLADGGTYEQYF.

This chain links TRBV19 with TRBJ1-3, with a weak D call TRBD1 (5 bases). Germline V CDR1 and CDR2: LNHDA, SQIVND (reference sequence). V was clipped by 4 bases and J by 4 bases, with 17 bases between them. CDR3 length: 16 amino acids. This chain's CDR3 is CASSNQGRVEGNTIYF. DNA of the CDR3: TGTGCCAGTAGTAATCAGGGCAGAGTGGAAGGAAACACCATATATTTT.

The gene calls are TRBV18 and TRBJ2-1; 13 bases are a match to TRBD2. Germline V CDR1 and CDR2: KGHSH, LQKENI. The ends lost 4 bases at V and 7 bases at J; junction bases unmatched: 7. The CDR3 sequence is 16 residues long. DNA of the CDR3: TGTGCCAGCTCACTCGGGACTAGCGGGATCGTGAATGAGCAGTTCTTC. Translating gives CASSLGTSGIVNEQFF.

This clone was recorded once. The chain recombines TRBV11-2 with TRBJ2-1; tentative D call: TRBD1 (6 bases). Trimming removed 0 bases from V and 5 bases from J, with 11 bases in between. The CDR3 is 15 residues long. Germline values: CDR1 SGHAT, CDR2 FQNNGV. CDR3 nucleotides: TGTGCCAGCAGCTTAGAACAGGGTTGGCACAATGAGCAGTTCTTC. Protein sequence: CASSLEQGWHNEQFF.

CDR3 sequence reads: CASSRGVEAGNTIYF. The CDR3 DNA reads as TGTGCCAGCAGTCGAGGGGTTGAAGCTGGAAACACCATATATTTT. The V and J genes are TRBV6-1 and TRBJ1-3, with D perhaps TRBD1 (5 bases). The CDR3 has 15 residues. Germline assignment: CDR1 MNHNS and CDR2 SASEGT. V dropped 5 bases and J dropped 2 bases, with 13 bases sitting between them.

This sequence joins TRBV6-6 and TRBJ2-7; a weak D match, TRBD1 (6 bases). The CDR3 has 15 residues. CDR1 and CDR2 from the germline V gene are MNHNY and SVGAGI (reference sequence). Trimming removed 7 bases from V and 6 bases from J, with 22 bases in between. CDR3 region: CASIPEGVTGGEQYF. CDR3 coding DNA: TGTGCCAGCATCCCCGAGGGGGTGACAGGTGGCGAGCAGTACTTC.

The chain carries TRBV7-6 and TRBJ1-3, with 7 bases lining up with TRBD1. The junction had 5 bases not matched to a gene; V was cut back by 5 bases and J by 4 bases. Germline-derived CDR1 and CDR2 are SGHVS and FNYEAQ. This CDR3 region has 14 residues. DNA for the CDR3: TGTGCCAGCAGCCCGACAGGGTTCGGAAACACCATATATTTT. It is translated as CASSPTGFGNTIYF.

The V gene is TRBV11-3, the J gene TRBJ2-5; maybe TRBD2 (6 bases). The CDR3 spans 15 residues. CDR1 and CDR2 (germline): SGHNT, YENEEA. The V end lost 5 bases, the J end lost 5 bases, and 18 bases lay between the germline ends. The CDR3 loop reads CASSLGTGSGETQYF. The CDR3 DNA reads TGTGCCAGCAGCCTCGGAACCGGGAGCGGGGAGACCCAGTACTTC.

The rearrangement joins TRBV7-9 to TRBJ2-1; no reliable D call. The CDR3 totals 14 residues. V lost 1 base, J lost 6 bases, and 10 bases lay in between. CDR1 and CDR2 from the germline V gene are SEHNR and FQNEAQ (reference sequence). The CDR3 coding sequence is TGTGCCAGCAGCTTAGTTTACGGAAGCAATGAGCAGTTCTTC. The encoded protein is CASSLVYGSNEQFF.

This clone was detected once. The chain has TRBV28 and TRBJ2-1, with D unresolved. Trimming stripped 3 bases from V and 8 bases from J, with 14 bases between. The germline gives CDR1 MDHEN, CDR2 SYDVKM. This CDR3 region has 14 residues. The CDR3 DNA reads as TGTGCCAGCAGTTTGGACGGTTTTAGGGATGAGCAGTTCTTC. This gives the protein CASSLDGFRDEQFF.

This rearrangement joins TRBV13 to TRBJ2-2, with D tentatively TRBD2 (5 bases). The germline V and J ends were trimmed by 0 bases and 6 bases, with 11 bases remaining between them. The CDR3 contains 15 residues. CDR1 is PRHDT, CDR2 FYEKMQ, per germline (reference sequence). CDR3 loop: CASSLGLRRPGELFF. CDR3 sequence (DNA): TGTGCCAGCAGCTTAGGCCTCAGGAGGCCCGGGGAGCTGTTTTTT.

The chain joins TRBV5-4 to TRBJ1-5; no clear D. V lost 0 bases, J lost 6 bases, and 13 bases lay in between. Per the germline V gene, CDR1 is SGHNT and CDR2 is YYREEE (reference sequence). This CDR3 is 15 amino acids long. The CDR3, as DNA: TGTGCCAGCAGCTTGGAGCCCGGGATCGGTCAGCCCCAGCATTTT. It is translated as CASSLEPGIGQPQHF.

The chain links TRBV18 to TRBJ2-7; 7 positions match TRBD1. CDR3 length: 15 residues. Per the germline V gene, CDR1 is KGHSH and CDR2 is LQKENI. J lost 5 bases, V lost 3 bases, and 10 bases had no gene match. CDR3 loop: CASSPRQGTGHEQYF. CDR3 nucleotide sequence: TGTGCCAGCTCACCCAGACAGGGCACAGGTCACGAGCAGTACTTC.

The sample holds a few counts of this clone. The chain uses TRBV15 and TRBJ1-6; no definite D call. Per the germline V gene, CDR1 is LNHNV and CDR2 is YYDKDF (reference sequence). Trimming stripped 5 bases from V and 6 bases from J, with 11 bases between. The CDR3 totals 14 residues. The CDR3 here is CATSSRLGNSPLHF. The CDR3 region has the DNA TGTGCCACCAGCTCCCGACTCGGTAATTCACCCCTCCACTTT. Looking up the rest from reference TRBV15 and TRBJ1-6 gives the full variable domain: DAMVIQNPRYQVTQFGKPVTLSCSQTLNHNVMYWYQQKSSQAPKLLFHYYDKDFNNEADTPDNFQSRRPNTSFCFLDIRSPGLGDTAMYLCATSSRLGNSPLHFGNGTRLTVT.

The rearrangement joins TRBV19 to TRBJ2-7; TRBD1 agrees at 10 bases. The junction had 2 bases not matched to a gene; V was cut back by 6 bases and J by 0 bases. The CDR3 length is 14 residues. CDR1 and CDR2 from the germline V gene are LNHDA and SQIVND (reference sequence). CDR3 DNA sequence: TGTGCCAGTAGGGGACAGGGGAGCTCCTACGAGCAGTACTTC. Its protein product is CASRGQGSSYEQYF.

The rearrangement joins TRBV5-1 to TRBJ2-7; D remains ambiguous. From germline, CDR1 is SGHRS and CDR2 YFSETQ. With 4 bases removed from V and 2 bases from J, the gap between germline ends came to 7 bases. The CDR3 length is 12 residues. CDR3 bases: TGCGCCAGCAGCCCACCAACCTACGAGCAGTACTTC. Translation: CASSPPTYEQYF.

This clone came up many times. V is TRBV5-1 and J is TRBJ2-2; D gene uncertain. The CDR3 totals 13 residues. Germline V gene data show CDR1 as SGHRS and CDR2 as YFSETQ. With 2 bases removed from V and 2 bases from J, the gap between germline ends came to 4 bases. As DNA, the CDR3 is TGCGCCAGCAGCTTACAAAACACCGGGGAGCTGTTTTTT. Translating gives CASSLQNTGELFF.

The rearrangement uses TRBV13 and TRBJ2-7; D possibly uses TRBD1 or TRBD2 (5 bases each). The CDR3 sequence is 17 residues long. The germline V gene has CDR1 PRHDT and CDR2 FYEKMQ (reference sequence). The V gene lost 1 base and the J gene lost 2 bases, with 18 bases spanning the gap. The CDR3 DNA follows: TGTGCCAGCAGCTTAGAAGGGGACGAGGGGCGCCCCTACGAGCAGTACTTC. The encoded protein is CASSLEGDEGRPYEQYF.

The gene calls are TRBV2 and TRBJ2-5; unclear D gene. This CDR3 is built from 11 residues. Per germline, CDR1 SNHLY and CDR2 FYNNEI. Trimming took 6 bases from V and 2 from J, leaving 4 bases between them. The CDR3 here is CASREQETQYF. CDR3 in DNA: TGTGCCAGCAGGGAGCAAGAGACCCAGTACTTC. Filled out from reference TRBV2 and TRBJ2-5, the complete variable domain reads EPEVTQTPSHQVTQMGQEVILRCVPISNHLYFYWYRQILGQKVEFLVSFYNNEISEKSEIFDDQFSVERPDGSNFTLKIRSTKLEDSAMYFCASREQETQYFGPGTRLLVL.

V is TRBV7-8 and J is TRBJ2-5; 7 nucleotides line up with TRBD2. Germline V gene data show CDR1 as SGHVS and CDR2 as FQNEAQ. CDR3 length: 15 residues. Germline trimming cut 5 bases from V and 3 bases from J; bases unmatched to any gene: 9. The chain's CDR3 is CASSVAGTTKETQYF. The CDR3 coding sequence is TGTGCCAGCAGCGTCGCCGGGACTACCAAAGAGACCCAGTACTTC.

V and J are TRBV28 and TRBJ2-1; the match to TRBD2 covers 7 bases. V trimming: 7 bases; J trimming: 6 bases; junction bases outside the gene matches: 15. Per the germline V gene, CDR1 is MDHEN and CDR2 is SYDVKM. The CDR3 is made up of 16 amino acids. The CDR3 sequence: CASTQPGTTTRNEQFF. CDR3 nucleotide sequence: TGTGCCAGCACCCAACCTGGGACTACCACCCGCAATGAGCAGTTCTTC.

The chain recombines TRBV7-2 with TRBJ2-1; D unresolved. Germline V lookup: CDR1 SGHTA, CDR2 FQGNSA. The CDR3 totals 14 residues. The V end lost 2 bases, the J end lost 0 bases, and 5 bases lay between the germline ends. The CDR3: CASSLRYSYNEQFF. CDR3 DNA: TGTGCCAGCAGCTTAAGGTACTCCTACAATGAGCAGTTCTTC.

The V call is TRBV7-2, the J call TRBJ2-2; no firm D call. Germline V gene sequence: CDR1 SGHTA, CDR2 FQGNSA. Trimming shortened V by 1 base and J by 2 bases, and 17 bases separated the two germline ends. This CDR3 contains 18 residues. CDR3 sequence (DNA): TGTGCCAGCAGCTTAGTCCCCTGGGGTAGCCCAAACACCGGGGAGCTGTTTTTT. This translates into CASSLVPWGSPNTGELFF.